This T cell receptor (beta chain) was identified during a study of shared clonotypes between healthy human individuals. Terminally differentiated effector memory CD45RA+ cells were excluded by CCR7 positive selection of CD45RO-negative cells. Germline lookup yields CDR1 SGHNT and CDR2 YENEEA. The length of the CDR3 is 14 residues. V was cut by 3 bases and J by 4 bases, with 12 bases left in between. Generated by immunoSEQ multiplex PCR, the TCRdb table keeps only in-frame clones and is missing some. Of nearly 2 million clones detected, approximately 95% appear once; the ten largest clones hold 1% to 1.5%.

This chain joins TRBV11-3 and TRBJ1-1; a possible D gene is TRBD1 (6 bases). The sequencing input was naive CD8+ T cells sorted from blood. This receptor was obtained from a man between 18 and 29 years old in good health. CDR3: CASSLAGTSTEAFF. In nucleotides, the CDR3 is TGTGCCAGCAGCTTGGCCGGGACATCCACTGAAGCTTTCTTT.